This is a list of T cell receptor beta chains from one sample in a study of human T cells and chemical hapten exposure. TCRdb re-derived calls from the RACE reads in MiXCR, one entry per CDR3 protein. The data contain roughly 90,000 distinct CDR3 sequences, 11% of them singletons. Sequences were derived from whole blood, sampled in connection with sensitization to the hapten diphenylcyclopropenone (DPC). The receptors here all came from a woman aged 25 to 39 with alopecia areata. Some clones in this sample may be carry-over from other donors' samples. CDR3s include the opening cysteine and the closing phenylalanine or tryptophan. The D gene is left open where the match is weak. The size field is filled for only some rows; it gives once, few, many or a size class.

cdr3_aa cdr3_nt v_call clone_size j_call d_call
CASRPSGSAEQFF TGTGCCAGCAGACCTAGCGGGAGCGCTGAGCAGTTCTTC TRBV6-1 many TRBJ2-1 TRBD2
CSARDLRGSYEQYF TGCAGTGCTAGAGATTTGAGGGGCTCCTACGAGCAGTACTTC TRBV20-1 - TRBJ2-7 -
CASSQDHNQPQHF TGTGCCAGCAGCCAAGATCATAATCAGCCCCAGCATTTT TRBV3-1 few TRBJ1-5 -
CASSRHTSGGYNEQFF TGTGCCAGCAGCCGACACACTAGCGGGGGGTACAATGAGCAGTTCTTC TRBV5-5 few TRBJ2-1 TRBD2
CSARETGSYGYTF TGCAGTGCTAGAGAGACAGGGAGCTATGGCTACACCTTC TRBV20-1 many TRBJ1-2 TRBD1
CASSEGQGVISGYTF TGCGCCAGCAGCGAGGGACAGGGCGTTATTTCTGGCTACACCTTC TRBV5-1 few TRBJ1-2 TRBD1
CASSLSGAVGFRSPLHF TGTGCCAGCAGTTTATCGGGGGCAGTCGGTTTCCGATCACCCCTCCACTTT TRBV27 many TRBJ1-6 -
CSARVRGMPNSPLHF TGCAGTGCTAGAGTCCGGGGGATGCCTAATTCACCCCTCCACTTT TRBV20-1 many TRBJ1-6 -
CASSLDRLQPQHF TGTGCCAGCAGCCTAGACAGGCTCCAGCCCCAGCATTTT TRBV11-2 - TRBJ1-5 -
CSASGLSNQPQHF TGCAGTGCTAGCGGGCTCAGCAATCAGCCCCAGCATTTT TRBV20-1 few TRBJ1-5 -
CASSPRPKGYEQYF TGTGCCAGCAGCCCCAGACCGAAGGGCTACGAGCAGTACTTC TRBV9 - TRBJ2-7 -
CASSPRGPRETQYF TGCGCCAGCAGTCCCAGGGGGCCGCGGGAGACCCAGTACTTC TRBV5-1 many TRBJ2-5 TRBD1
CSVDQFSSYNEQFF TGCAGCGTTGATCAATTTAGCTCCTACAATGAGCAGTTCTTC TRBV29-1 - TRBJ2-1 -
CASSQRQGGTEAFF TGTGCCAGCAGCCAACGACAGGGGGGCACTGAAGCTTTCTTT TRBV9 many TRBJ1-1 TRBD1
CASSVVGDQETQYF TGTGCCAGCAGCGTAGTTGGGGACCAAGAGACCCAGTACTTC TRBV9 - TRBJ2-5 -
CSVPGQAYNEQFF TGCAGCGTGCCGGGACAGGCATACAATGAGCAGTTCTTC TRBV29-1 many TRBJ2-1 TRBD1
CSARMLAGGARNEQFF TGCAGTGCACGGATGCTAGCGGGAGGAGCAAGGAATGAGCAGTTCTTC TRBV20-1 many TRBJ2-1 TRBD2
CSVETNEKLFF TGCAGCGTTGAAACTAATGAAAAACTGTTTTTT TRBV29-1 - TRBJ1-4 -
CASSSYKDQETQYF TGTGCCAGCAGTTCCTACAAGGATCAAGAGACCCAGTACTTC TRBV28 - TRBJ2-5 -
CASSLGRGSTEAFF TGTGCCAGCAGTTTAGGCAGGGGATCTACTGAAGCTTTCTTT TRBV28 few TRBJ1-1 -
CAAKLAGAVDTQYF TGTGCCGCCAAACTAGCGGGAGCAGTAGATACGCAGTATTTT TRBV27 many TRBJ2-3 TRBD2
CASSRNREDTQYF TGTGCCAGCAGCCGCAACAGGGAAGATACGCAGTATTTT TRBV21-1 many TRBJ2-3 -
CASSYEGGRGYTF TGTGCCAGCAGTTACGAAGGGGGCCGAGGCTACACCTTC TRBV6-5 - TRBJ1-2 TRBD1
CSVGRSPEETQYF TGCAGCGTTGGGCGGAGCCCGGAAGAGACCCAGTACTTC TRBV29-1 few TRBJ2-5 -
CASSADSGANVLTF TGTGCCAGCAGTGCAGACTCTGGGGCCAACGTCCTGACTTTC TRBV6-6 medium-sized TRBJ2-6 -
CASSFVEGGANVLTF TGTGCCAGCAGCTTTGTCGAGGGAGGGGCCAACGTCCTGACTTTC TRBV11-2 - TRBJ2-6 -
CSARRGDRGLNEQFF TGCAGTGCCAGAAGGGGAGACAGGGGGCTCAATGAGCAGTTCTTC TRBV20-1 - TRBJ2-1 TRBD1
CSAVRPPNTEAFF TGCAGTGCCGTAAGACCCCCGAACACTGAAGCTTTCTTT TRBV20-1 - TRBJ1-1 -
CATSDVRGVEAFF TGTGCCACCAGTGATGTGCGGGGTGTTGAAGCTTTCTTT TRBV24-1 few TRBJ1-1 -
CASSRSFTETQYF TGCGCCAGCAGTCGTAGCTTTACGGAGACCCAGTACTTC TRBV5-1 - TRBJ2-5 -
CSVEELGQGTEIPDTQYF TGCAGCGTTGAAGAATTGGGACAGGGGACAGAGATCCCAGATACGCAGTATTTT TRBV29-1 few TRBJ2-3 TRBD1
CASSDSGGYYNEQFF TGTGCCAGCAGTGACAGCGGGGGGTACTACAATGAGCAGTTCTTC TRBV2 - TRBJ2-1 TRBD2
CRAGGGGTDTQYF TGCCGCGCGGGGGGAGGCGGCACAGATACGCAGTATTTT TRBV29-1 many TRBJ2-3 TRBD2
CASSLALAHNEQFF TGCGCCAGCAGCTTGGCGCTAGCTCACAATGAGCAGTTCTTC TRBV5-1 many TRBJ2-1 -
CASGAGTENEKLFF TGCGCCAGCGGAGCGGGGACAGAAAATGAAAAACTGTTTTTT TRBV10-2 many TRBJ1-4 TRBD1
CASSSPSTAPYEQYF TGTGCCAGCAGTTCCCCCTCGACAGCGCCCTACGAGCAGTACTTC TRBV12-3/TRBV12-4 many TRBJ2-7 -
CASSETWASAGSPLHF TGTGCCAGCAGTGAAACTTGGGCCTCGGCTGGTTCACCCCTCCACTTT TRBV6-1 many TRBJ1-6 -
CSARKAGNEQFF TGCAGCGCCCGGAAAGCAGGCAATGAGCAGTTCTTC TRBV29-1 few TRBJ2-1 -